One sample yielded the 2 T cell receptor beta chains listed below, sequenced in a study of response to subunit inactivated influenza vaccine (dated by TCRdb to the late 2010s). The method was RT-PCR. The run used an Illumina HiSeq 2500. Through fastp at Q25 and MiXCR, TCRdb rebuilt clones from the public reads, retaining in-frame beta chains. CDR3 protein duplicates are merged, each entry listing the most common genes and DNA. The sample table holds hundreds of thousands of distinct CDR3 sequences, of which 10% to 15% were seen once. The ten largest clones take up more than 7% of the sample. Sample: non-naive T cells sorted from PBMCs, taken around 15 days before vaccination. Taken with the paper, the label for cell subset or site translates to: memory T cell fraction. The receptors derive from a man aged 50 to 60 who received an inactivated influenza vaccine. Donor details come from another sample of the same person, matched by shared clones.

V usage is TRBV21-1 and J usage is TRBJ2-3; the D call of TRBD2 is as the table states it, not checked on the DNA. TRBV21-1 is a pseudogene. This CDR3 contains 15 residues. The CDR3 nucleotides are TGTGCCAGCAGCAAGTTAGCGGGAGCCCCAGATACGCAGTATTTT. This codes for CASSKLAGAPDTQYF.

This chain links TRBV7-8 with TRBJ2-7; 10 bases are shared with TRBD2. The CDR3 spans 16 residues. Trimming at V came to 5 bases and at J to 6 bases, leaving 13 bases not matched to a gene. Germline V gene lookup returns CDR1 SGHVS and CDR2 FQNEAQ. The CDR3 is CASSQRTSGTMGEQYF. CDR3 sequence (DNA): TGTGCCAGCAGCCAGCGGACTAGCGGTACTATGGGCGAGCAGTACTTC.